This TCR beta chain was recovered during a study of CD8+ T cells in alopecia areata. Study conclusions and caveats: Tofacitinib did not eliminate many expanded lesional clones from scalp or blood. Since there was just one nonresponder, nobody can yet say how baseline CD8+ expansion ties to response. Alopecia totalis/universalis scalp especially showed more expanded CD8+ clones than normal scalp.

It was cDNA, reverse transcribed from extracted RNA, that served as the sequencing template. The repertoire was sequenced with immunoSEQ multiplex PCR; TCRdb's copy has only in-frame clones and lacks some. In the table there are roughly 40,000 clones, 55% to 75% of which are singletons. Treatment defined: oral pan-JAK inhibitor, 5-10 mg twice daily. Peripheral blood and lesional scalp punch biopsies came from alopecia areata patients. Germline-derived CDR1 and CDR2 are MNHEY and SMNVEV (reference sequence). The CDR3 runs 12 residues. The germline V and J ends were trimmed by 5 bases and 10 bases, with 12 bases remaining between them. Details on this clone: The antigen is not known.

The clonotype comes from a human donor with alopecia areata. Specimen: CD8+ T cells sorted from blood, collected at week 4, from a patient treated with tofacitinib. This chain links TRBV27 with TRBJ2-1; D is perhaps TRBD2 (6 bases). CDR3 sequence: CASSPPGREQFF. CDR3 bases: TGTGCCAGCAGTCCTCCGGGGAGGGAGCAGTTCTTC.